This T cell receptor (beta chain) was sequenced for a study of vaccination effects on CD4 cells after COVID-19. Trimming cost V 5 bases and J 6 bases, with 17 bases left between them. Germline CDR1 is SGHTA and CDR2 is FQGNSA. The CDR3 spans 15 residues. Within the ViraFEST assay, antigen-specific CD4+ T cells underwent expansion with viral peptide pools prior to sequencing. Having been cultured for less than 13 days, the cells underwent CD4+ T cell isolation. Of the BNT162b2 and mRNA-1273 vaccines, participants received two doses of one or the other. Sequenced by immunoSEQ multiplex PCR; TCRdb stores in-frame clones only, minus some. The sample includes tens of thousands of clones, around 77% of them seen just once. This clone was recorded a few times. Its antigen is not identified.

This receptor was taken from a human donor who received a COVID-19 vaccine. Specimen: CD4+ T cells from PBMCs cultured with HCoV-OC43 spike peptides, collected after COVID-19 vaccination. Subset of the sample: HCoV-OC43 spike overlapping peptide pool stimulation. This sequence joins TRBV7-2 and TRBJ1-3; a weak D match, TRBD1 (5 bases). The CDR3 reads CASSPGRGSQNTIYF. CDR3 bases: TGTGCCAGCAGCCCAGGGAGGGGAAGCCAAAACACCATATATTTT.